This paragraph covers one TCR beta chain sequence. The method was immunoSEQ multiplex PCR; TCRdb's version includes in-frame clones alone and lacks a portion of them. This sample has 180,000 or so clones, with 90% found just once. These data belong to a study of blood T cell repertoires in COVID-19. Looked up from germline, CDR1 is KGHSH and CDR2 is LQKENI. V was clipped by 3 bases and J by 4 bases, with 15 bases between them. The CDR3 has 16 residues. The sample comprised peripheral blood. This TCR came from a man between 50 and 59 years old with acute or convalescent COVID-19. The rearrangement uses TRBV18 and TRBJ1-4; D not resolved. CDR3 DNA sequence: TGTGCCAGCTCACCCCCTGCGAGGCGACTTAATGAAAAACTGTTTTTT. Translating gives CASSPPARRLNEKLFF.